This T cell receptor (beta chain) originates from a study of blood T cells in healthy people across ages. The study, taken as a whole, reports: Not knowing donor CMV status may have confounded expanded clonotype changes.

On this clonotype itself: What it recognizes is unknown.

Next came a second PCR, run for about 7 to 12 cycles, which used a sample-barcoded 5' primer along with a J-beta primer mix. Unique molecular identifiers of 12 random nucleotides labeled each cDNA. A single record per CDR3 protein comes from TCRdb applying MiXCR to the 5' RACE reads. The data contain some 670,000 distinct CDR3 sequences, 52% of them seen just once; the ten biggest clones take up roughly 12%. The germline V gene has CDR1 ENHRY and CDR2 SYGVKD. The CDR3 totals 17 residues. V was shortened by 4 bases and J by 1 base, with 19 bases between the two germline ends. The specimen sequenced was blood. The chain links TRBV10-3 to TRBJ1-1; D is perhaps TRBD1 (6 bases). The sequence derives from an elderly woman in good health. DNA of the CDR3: TGTGCCATCAGTGTCCAACAGGGCCCCCCTGGGAACACTGAAGCTTTCTTT. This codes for CAISVQQGPPGNTEAFF.